This T cell receptor (beta chain) was identified in a study of T cells in localized non-small cell lung cancer (TCRdb year 2020). Regarding the research as a whole: T cell repertoires of 200 to 300 early-stage NSCLC patients were analyzed, with tumors being compared against uninvolved tumor-adjacent lungs. The cohort consisted of under 300 treatment-naive NSCLC patients whose localized lung tumors had been resected. Of the NSCLC patients, roughly 130 were male and around 97 were female, and the mean age was around 70 years. The full study reports these points: Because of the exploratory design, TCR variables were selected using unadjusted p-values without false-discovery rate correction. Uninvolved tumor-adjacent lung showed the highest T cell clonality, higher than tumor, which suggests more focused antigenic responses in the uninvolved tumor-adjacent lung. Of the top 100 tumor clones, a median of roughly 53 were detected in paired uninvolved adjacent lung; under 35 were also among that lung's top 100. Because multi-region tumor sequencing was not performed, intratumor heterogeneity could not be ruled out. Longer overall survival was associated with higher T cell density in blood, whereas shorter survival was associated with higher clonality in adjacent lung.

TCR beta CDR3 regions were sequenced from DNA using the immunoSEQ Assay. On the authors' methods: To compute T cell density, TCR beta template counts were normalized to usable DNA, which was estimated by amplifying housekeeping genes. Using the preseqR package, richness was estimated by extrapolating to 120,000 templates for tissue samples and 400,000 templates for PBMC samples. Clonality was defined as one minus Pielou's evenness. Tissue-enriched TCRs were identified by differential abundance testing using productive amino-acid clonotypes, minimum total count 5 and alpha 0.1. The Jaccard Index and the Morisita Overlap Index were used to measure how much the repertoires overlapped between compartments. GLIPH grouped TCR beta CDR3s together with public tetramer-defined viral CDR3s, and a viral motif had to include at least three viral sequences and also show V-gene enrichment. TCRdb carries this immuneACCESS record with in-frame sequences only. Its versions omit some clonotypes, under half of them owing to an unresolved V gene in the studies checked, with the rest unexplained. V and J calls and clone size are given by that table; D and trimming were obtained from the DNA. This sample comprises about 52,000 clones, more than 85% of them detected only once. 16% of the sample is in the top ten clones.

At diagnosis, peripheral blood, uninvolved tumor-adjacent lung and tumor were collected and stored as a combination of fresh-frozen and FFPE material. For TCR repertoire profiling, the blood samples were analyzed as peripheral blood mononuclear cells. Based on the germline V gene, the CDR1 and CDR2 sequences are MNHNS and SASEGT. The CDR3 has 14 amino acids, counting the end cysteine and phenylalanine. CDR3 DNA only is kept here, 42 bases in frame from base 1. Trimming accounts for 2 bases at V and 3 bases at J, while the number of junction bases matched to no gene is 4. With regard to this clone: Its specific antigen is unknown. Base qualities are not at hand, and no much larger clone is one base apart.

The source is a female donor with stage II lung adenocarcinoma. The chain links TRBV6-1 with TRBJ2-7, and 7 bases in between align with TRBD1. Specimen: PBMCs, collected before any cancer treatment. The CDR3 protein sequence reads: CASSENRGGYEQYF. The nucleotides read TGTGCCAGCAGTGAAAACAGGGGTGGCTACGAGCAGTACTTC.